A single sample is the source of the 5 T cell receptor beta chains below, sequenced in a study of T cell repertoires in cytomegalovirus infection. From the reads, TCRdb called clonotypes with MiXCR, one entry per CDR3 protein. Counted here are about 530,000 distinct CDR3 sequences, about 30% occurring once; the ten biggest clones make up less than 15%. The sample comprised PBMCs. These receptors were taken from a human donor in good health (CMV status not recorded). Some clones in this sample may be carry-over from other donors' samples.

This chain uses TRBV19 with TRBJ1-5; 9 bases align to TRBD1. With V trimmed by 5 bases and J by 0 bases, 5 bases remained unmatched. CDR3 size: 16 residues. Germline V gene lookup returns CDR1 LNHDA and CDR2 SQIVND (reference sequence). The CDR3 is CASSSRDRDSNQPQHF. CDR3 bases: TGTGCCAGTAGTTCCCGGGACAGGGATAGCAATCAGCCCCAGCATTTT. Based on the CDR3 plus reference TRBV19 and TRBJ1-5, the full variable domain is DGGITQSPKYLFRKEGQNVTLSCEQNLNHDAMYWYRQDPGQGLRLIYYSQIVNDFQKGDIAEGYSVSREKKESFPLTVTSAQKNPTAFYLCASSSRDRDSNQPQHFGDGTRLSIL.

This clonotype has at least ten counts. The CDR3 DNA reads as TGTGCCAGCAGCCTTTCCGGACAGGGGCGTATGTTTGCATCAGATACGCAGTATTTT. Its translation: CASSLSGQGRMFASDTQYF. This chain joins TRBV11-3 and TRBJ2-3; 9 nucleotides match TRBD1. The germline gives CDR1 SGHNT, CDR2 YENEEA. CDR3 length equals 19 residues. The J segment lost 4 bases and the V segment lost 5 bases, leaving 19 bases of the junction unmatched.

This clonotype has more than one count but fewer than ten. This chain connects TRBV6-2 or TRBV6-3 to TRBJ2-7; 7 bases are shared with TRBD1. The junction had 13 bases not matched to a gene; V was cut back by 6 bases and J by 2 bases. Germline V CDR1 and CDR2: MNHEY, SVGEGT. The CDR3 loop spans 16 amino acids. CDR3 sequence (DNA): TGTGCCAGCAGATCACCGGGACAGACTCCAACCTACGAGCAGTACTTC. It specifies CASRSPGQTPTYEQYF.

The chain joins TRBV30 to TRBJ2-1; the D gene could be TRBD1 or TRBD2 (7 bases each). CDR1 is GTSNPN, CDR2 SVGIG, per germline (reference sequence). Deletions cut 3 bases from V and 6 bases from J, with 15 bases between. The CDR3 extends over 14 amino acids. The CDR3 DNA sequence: TGTGCCTGGAGGACAGGGAGGGCGGCCAATGAGCAGTTCTTC. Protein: CAWRTGRAANEQFF.

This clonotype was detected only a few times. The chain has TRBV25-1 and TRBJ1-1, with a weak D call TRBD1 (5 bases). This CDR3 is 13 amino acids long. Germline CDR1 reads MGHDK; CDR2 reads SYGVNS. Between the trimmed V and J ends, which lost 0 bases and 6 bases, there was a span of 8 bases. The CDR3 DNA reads TGTGCCAGCAGTGAATATAGGGGTTCTGAAGCTTTCTTT. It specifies CASSEYRGSEAFF.